A selection of T cell receptor beta chains follows, all from one sample in a study of T cells in Graves' hyperthyroidism and ophthalmopathy. Each CDR3 protein is one row after TCRdb ran MiXCR on the multiplex PCR reads. The sample lists about 350,000 distinct CDR3 sequences; about a sixth were seen once. Material for sequencing was blood. Receptors were obtained from a woman aged 40 to 55 with Graves' ophthalmopathy. Each CDR3 is given with its conserved first and last residue. The D gene is left open where the match is weak. Some rows have no size entry. The others give once, few or many, or a class for an expanded clone.

CDR3: CATVGGYGYNF
DNA: TGTGCCACCGTTGGAGGATATGGCTACAACTTC
D: .
V: TRBV6-1
J: TRBJ1-2
size: .

CDR3: CASRGRGSSYEQYF
DNA: TGTGCCAGCAGGGGACGGGGTAGCTCCTACGAGCAGTACTTC
D: .
V: TRBV6-5
J: TRBJ2-7
size: many

CDR3: CASSADRGLGGYTF
DNA: TGTGCCAGCAGTGCTGATAGGGGGCTGGGTGGCTACACCTTC
D: TRBD1
V: TRBV2
J: TRBJ1-2
size: many

CDR3: CASSLLRLSGNTIYF
DNA: TGTGCCAGCAGTTTATTAAGACTCTCTGGAAACACCATATATTTT
D: .
V: TRBV28
J: TRBJ1-3
size: many

CDR3: CASTHNLEAALEKPKETQYF
DNA: TGTGCCAGCACCCACAACCTGGAGGCTGCACTCGAAAAGCCTAAAGAGACCCAGTACTTC
D: .
V: TRBV12-3/TRBV12-4
J: TRBJ2-5
size: many

CDR3: CASSQGITVTADTGELFF
DNA: TGCGCCAGCAGCCAAGGGATTACGGTTACAGCGGACACCGGGGAGCTGTTTTTT
D: .
V: TRBV4-3
J: TRBJ2-2
size: .

CDR3: CASSPAGRNTEAFF
DNA: TGTGCCAGCAGCCCGGCGGGGAGGAACACTGAAGCTTTCTTT
D: .
V: TRBV5-6
J: TRBJ1-1
size: .

CDR3: CASRTEPISYEQYF
DNA: TGTGCCAGCAGAACAGAGCCAATTTCCTACGAGCAGTACTTC
D: .
V: TRBV12-3/TRBV12-4
J: TRBJ2-7
size: many

CDR3: CASSGSSGAQETQYF
DNA: TGTGCCAGCAGTGGGTCTAGCGGGGCCCAAGAGACCCAGTACTTC
D: TRBD2
V: TRBV25-1
J: TRBJ2-5
size: many

CDR3: CASSSPRADSGANVLTF
DNA: TGTGCCAGCAGTTCCCCCCGGGCAGACTCTGGGGCCAACGTCCTGACTTTC
D: .
V: TRBV6-2/TRBV6-3
J: TRBJ2-6
size: many

CDR3: CAWSGRWTEAFF
DNA: TGTGCCTGGAGTGGGCGTTGGACTGAAGCTTTCTTT
D: .
V: TRBV30
J: TRBJ1-1
size: many

CDR3: CAWTRDRDHEQYF
DNA: TGTGCCTGGACACGTGACAGGGACCACGAGCAGTACTTC
D: TRBD1
V: TRBV30
J: TRBJ2-7
size: many

CDR3: CSTRDRESYGYTF
DNA: TGCAGTACTAGAGACAGGGAAAGCTATGGCTACACCTTC
D: TRBD1
V: TRBV20-1
J: TRBJ1-2
size: few

CDR3: CASSRQEETQYF
DNA: TGTGCCAGCAGCCGACAGGAAGAGACCCAGTACTTC
D: .
V: TRBV9
J: TRBJ2-5
size: many

CDR3: CASSRLTSGSSYEQYF
DNA: TGCGCCAGCAGCCGCCTGACTAGCGGGAGTTCGTACGAGCAGTACTTC
D: TRBD2
V: TRBV4-1
J: TRBJ2-7
size: many

CDR3: CAWKQGHSGYTF
DNA: TGTGCCTGGAAACAGGGACACTCTGGCTACACCTTC
D: .
V: TRBV30
J: TRBJ1-2
size: many

CDR3: CASSVEGASPNTEAFF
DNA: TGTGCCAGCAGTGTAGAGGGGGCGAGTCCGAACACTGAAGCTTTCTTT
D: TRBD1
V: TRBV25-1
J: TRBJ1-1
size: many

CDR3: CASSEQGGNQPQHF
DNA: TGTGCCAGCAGTGAACAGGGAGGCAATCAGCCCCAGCATTTT
D: .
V: TRBV6-1
J: TRBJ1-5
size: many

CDR3: CSAGGQGVNTEAFF
DNA: TGCAGTGCTGGAGGACAGGGGGTGAACACTGAAGCTTTCTTT
D: TRBD1
V: TRBV20-1
J: TRBJ1-1
size: many

CDR3: CASKRAGAGELFF
DNA: TGTGCCAGCAAGCGCGCGGGCGCCGGGGAGCTGTTTTTT
D: .
V: TRBV12-3/TRBV12-4
J: TRBJ2-2
size: many

CDR3: CASSSLAGGRETQYF
DNA: TGTGCCAGCAGCTCCCTGGCAGGGGGTCGAGAGACCCAGTACTTC
D: TRBD1
V: TRBV28
J: TRBJ2-5
size: many

CDR3: CASSPPTGFLQETQYF
DNA: TGTGCCAGCAGTCCCCCGACGGGGTTCCTCCAAGAGACCCAGTACTTC
D: .
V: TRBV12-3/TRBV12-4
J: TRBJ2-5
size: .

CDR3: CASNTLGTEAFF
DNA: TGTGCCAGCAACACATTAGGGACTGAAGCTTTCTTT
D: .
V: TRBV12-3/TRBV12-4
J: TRBJ1-1
size: many

CDR3: CASSQGGLRGSYEQYF
DNA: TGTGCCAGCAGCCAAGGGGGGTTGCGGGGCTCCTACGAGCAGTACTTC
D: .
V: TRBV4-2
J: TRBJ2-7
size: many

CDR3: CASSLAGGYYEQYF
DNA: TGTGCCAGCAGCTTAGCAGGGGGCTACTACGAGCAGTACTTC
D: TRBD1
V: TRBV7-8
J: TRBJ2-7
size: .

CDR3: CASSFGLHSYEQYF
DNA: TGTGCCAGCAGTTTTGGGTTACACTCCTACGAGCAGTACTTC
D: .
V: TRBV12-3/TRBV12-4
J: TRBJ2-7
size: many

CDR3: CASSLRPPRAGGTGELFF
DNA: TGTGCCAGCAGTCTACGCCCCCCGCGCGCGGGGGGGACCGGGGAGCTGTTTTTT
D: TRBD2
V: TRBV6-2/TRBV6-3
J: TRBJ2-2
size: many

CDR3: CSAKNQGSGELFF
DNA: TGCAGTGCTAAAAACCAGGGATCCGGGGAGCTGTTTTTT
D: .
V: TRBV20-1
J: TRBJ2-2
size: many

CDR3: CAWSVSGQETQYF
DNA: TGTGCCTGGAGTGTATCCGGCCAGGAGACCCAGTACTTC
D: .
V: TRBV30
J: TRBJ2-5
size: once

CDR3: CASIRALGAETQYF
DNA: TGTGCCAGCATTAGGGCCTTAGGGGCGGAGACCCAGTACTTC
D: .
V: TRBV6-5
J: TRBJ2-5
size: many

CDR3: CASMSGFDNYGYTF
DNA: TGTGCCAGCATGTCGGGGTTCGATAACTATGGCTACACCTTC
D: .
V: TRBV6-1
J: TRBJ1-2
size: few

CDR3: CASSERREVEQPQHF
DNA: TGTGCCAGTAGCGAACGTAGGGAAGTAGAACAGCCCCAGCATTTT
D: .
V: TRBV19
J: TRBJ1-5
size: many

CDR3: CASLVLAISYEQYF
DNA: TGTGCCTCCCTCGTGTTGGCTATTTCCTACGAGCAGTACTTC
D: .
V: TRBV24-1
J: TRBJ2-7
size: many

CDR3: CASSLGQKRLKAYNEQFF
DNA: TGTGCCAGCAGCTTAGGCCAAAAGAGACTAAAGGCCTACAATGAGCAGTTCTTC
D: .
V: TRBV11-1
J: TRBJ2-1
size: many

CDR3: CSVEFSSSYEQYF
DNA: TGCAGCGTTGAATTTTCTAGCAGCTACGAGCAGTACTTC
D: .
V: TRBV29-1
J: TRBJ2-7
size: many

CDR3: CALSRDRASSPLHF
DNA: TGTGCCCTGAGCCGGGACAGGGCCTCTTCACCCCTCCACTTT
D: TRBD1
V: TRBV30
J: TRBJ1-6
size: many